A single sample is the source of the 12 T cell receptor beta chains below, sequenced in a study of tumor and adjacent non-tumor tissue in lung cancer. Three rounds of nested PCR, following a modified ARM-PCR protocol, produced the TCRbeta library. TCRdb re-called the multiplex PCR reads with MiXCR, one entry per CDR3 protein. The sample has over 130,000 distinct CDR3 sequences; around 67% are singletons. RNA was extracted from bulk tissue without any cell sorting. The specimen sequenced was lung tumor tissue. These receptors were taken from a man in his 60s with small cell lung cancer.

The chain combines TRBV11-3 with TRBJ2-2, with TRBD2 as a possible D gene (6 bases). The germline gives CDR1 SGHNT, CDR2 YENEEA. There are 16 residues in the CDR3. The V end was cut by 7 bases, the J end by 4 bases, with 19 bases between. CDR3: CASTARLVGFTGELFF. The CDR3 region has the DNA TGTGCCAGCACTGCGAGACTAGTGGGATTCACCGGGGAGCTGTTTTTT.

At least ten counts were recorded for this clonotype. The gene calls are TRBV12-3 or TRBV12-4 and TRBJ1-1; the match to TRBD1 covers 7 bases. There are 14 residues in the CDR3. V shed 2 bases, J shed 2 bases, and the junction held 2 bases outside the gene matches. CDR3 sequence (DNA): TGTGCCAGCAGTTTACGGGACAGCAACACTGAAGCTTTCTTT. It codes for CASSLRDSNTEAFF.

Regarding this clonotype: Likely a read error: the CDR3 ends without its conserved phenylalanine or tryptophan. V is TRBV11-1 and J is TRBJ1-6; perhaps TRBD1 as D (5 bases). CDR3 length: 14 amino acids. Germline CDR1 SGHAT, CDR2 FQDESV (reference sequence). DNA for the CDR3: TGTGCCAGCAGCTTCTCAGGACATAATGCACCCCTCCACCTT. This encodes CASSFSGHNAPLHL.

As to this clonotype: The conserved phenylalanine or tryptophan normally closing the CDR3 is absent here, so this likely arose from a read error. The chain couples TRBV29-1 to TRBJ2-5; 8 positions match TRBD2. CDR1 is SQVTM and CDR2 is ANQGSEA in the germline V gene. This CDR3 is built from 13 residues. CDR3 nucleotide sequence: TGCAACGTTGGCGCGGGAGGCCGGGAGACCCAGTACTCC. Amino acid sequence: CNVGAGGRETQYS.

This clonotype was counted once. One end of the junction varies from germline; a read error may be responsible. The rearrangement uses TRBV11-2 and TRBJ2-5; maybe TRBD2 (6 bases). The germline V gene encodes CDR1 SGHAT and CDR2 FQNNGV. The CDR3 contains 14 residues. CDR3 in DNA: TGTGTCAGCAGACCTCGGGGGTACCAAGAGACCCAGTACTTC. As protein: CVSRPRGYQETQYF.

This clonotype has ten or more counts. The chain joins TRBV9 to TRBJ2-1; maybe TRBD1 (5 bases). This CDR3 is 13 amino acids long. Trimming left V 1 base short and J 9 bases short, with 11 bases between. Germline values: CDR1 SGDLS, CDR2 YYNGEE. CDR3 bases: TGTGCCAGCAGCGTATCCCCAGGGCCTGAGCAGTTCTTC. It is translated as CASSVSPGPEQFF.

The count of this clonotype is one. This sequence joins TRBV11-2 and TRBJ2-1; no clear D. CDR3 length: 13 amino acids. Trimming removed 11 bases at V and 14 bases at J, with 25 bases between. The V gene's germline CDR1 is SGHAT and CDR2 FQNNGV. This CDR3 is CAGGLGRLGVEFF. The CDR3 bases are TGTGCCGGCGGCTTAGGGCGGCTTGGGGTGGAGTTCTTC.

This clonotype was recorded a few times. The V gene is TRBV5-1, the J gene TRBJ2-5; D perhaps matches TRBD1 (6 bases). From germline, CDR1 is SGHRS and CDR2 YFSETQ. The CDR3 consists of 15 residues. V lost 0 bases and J lost 6, with 15 bases in between. The CDR3 reads CASSLEGGHGKTQYF. The CDR3 DNA reads TGCGCCAGCAGCTTGGAAGGGGGACACGGGAAGACCCAGTACTTC.

About this clonotype: No conserved phenylalanine or tryptophan is present at the end of the CDR3, so a read error is the likely explanation. The chain carries TRBV20-1 and TRBJ2-1, with a tentative D call TRBD2 (10 bases). V was clipped by 1 base and J by 5 bases, with 36 bases between them. Looked up from germline, CDR1 is DFQATT and CDR2 is SNEGSKA (reference sequence). This CDR3 spans 22 amino acids. For the CDR3, the DNA is TGCAGTGCTAGAGCGACAGGGGGGAGAGACGCCGGGACTAGCGTGGACCACAATGAGCAGTTCATC. It specifies CSARATGGRDAGTSVDHNEQFI.

A remark on this clonotype: One junction end disagrees with the germline gene, perhaps due to a read error. The chain combines TRBV20-1 with TRBJ2-3; maybe TRBD1 (6 bases). Germline lookup yields CDR1 DFQATT and CDR2 SNEGSKA (reference sequence). The CDR3 totals 16 residues. The CDR3 reads CNANPLGYEGADTQYF. Here the CDR3 DNA reads TGCAATGCTAACCCTCTTGGGTATGAGGGGGCAGATACGCAGTATTTT.

Details on this clonotype: The conserved phenylalanine or tryptophan is not found at the CDR3 terminus, so this likely reflects a read error. The chain has TRBV28 and TRBJ2-7; D is undetermined. The germline CDR1 and CDR2 sequences are MDHEN and SYDVKM. There are 12 residues in the CDR3. V lost 3 bases and J lost 4, with 7 bases in between. The CDR3 sequence: CASSFARYEQYL. The CDR3 nucleotides read TGTGCCAGCAGTTTCGCGAGGTACGAGCAGTACCTC.

With respect to this clonotype: Germline and junction disagree at one end, which may indicate a read error. This chain connects TRBV4-2 to TRBJ2-2; unclear D gene. The germline CDR1 and CDR2 sequences are LGHNA and YNFKEQ. This CDR3 is built from 16 residues. The CDR3 sequence is CASNQKGPDGTGELFF. CDR3 DNA: TGTGCCAGCAACCAAAAGGGTCCGGATGGGACCGGGGAGCTGTTTTTT.